This TCR beta chain was sequenced during a study of CD8+ T cells in alopecia areata. Study-wide background: The drug, oral tofacitinib, was given to treated patients at 5 to 10 mg twice daily. Overall study results and limits: TCRs were shared less clearly across patients than in mice, possibly for HLA-related reasons. In scalp samples, resident alphabeta T cells of normal skin are also sequenced.

Worth noting for this clone: Its antigen is unidentified.

RNA extraction was followed by reverse transcription into cDNA, which acted as the sequencing template. TCRdb's table, derived via immunoSEQ multiplex PCR, lists solely in-frame clones and lacks some. The table has some 180,000 clones, roughly 63% seen once. Obtained from alopecia areata patients were lesional scalp punch biopsies along with peripheral blood. The source was CD4+ T cells sorted from blood, collected at week 0. The origin of this receptor is a human donor with alopecia areata.

Here the CDR3 reads CASSARTSGTHDTQYF. CDR3 DNA sequence: TGTGCCAGCAGCGCCCGGACTAGCGGCACACATGATACGCAGTATTTT. The J gene is TRBJ2-3, the V gene TRBV5-4; TRBD2 matches at 10 bases. Trimming removed 4 bases from V and 6 bases from J; junction bases left unmatched: 11. Germline CDR1 and CDR2: SGHNT and YYREEE (reference sequence). The CDR3 contains 16 residues.